The next 28 T cell receptor beta chains were all read from a single sample in a study of early T cells in non-severe SARS-CoV-2 infection. MiXCR was run by TCRdb on the 5' RACE reads, yielding one entry per CDR3 protein. The profile shows under 85,000 distinct CDR3 sequences, 5% of them singletons. Sample: whole blood, taken at baseline. These receptors were collected from an adult who was a healthcare worker with PCR-confirmed SARS-CoV-2 infection or an uninfected control (not recorded which).

In its sample, this clonotype was seen a few times. This chain joins TRBV7-2 and TRBJ2-3, with 8 bases aligning to TRBD2. Germline trimming cut 4 bases from V and 4 bases from J; bases unmatched to any gene: 7. Germline CDR1 reads SGHTA; CDR2 reads FQGNSA. The CDR3 contains 15 residues. This CDR3 is CASSYGRGVADTQYF. In DNA form, the CDR3 reads TGTGCCAGCAGCTACGGGAGGGGTGTCGCAGATACGCAGTATTTT.

The chain is built from TRBV3-1 and TRBJ2-2; D unclear. The CDR3 is made up of 13 amino acids. Trimming shortened V by 4 bases and J by 6 bases, and 9 bases separated the two germline ends. CDR1 LGHDT and CDR2 YNNKEL come from the germline V gene (reference sequence). In nucleotides, the CDR3 is TGTGCCAGCAGCCCTGGGCTACCCGGGGAGCTGTTTTTT. It codes for CASSPGLPGELFF.

In this sample, this clonotype turned up a few times. J is TRBJ2-2 and V is TRBV7-3; D gene ambiguous. V lost 3 bases and J 7 bases, leaving 6 bases between the germline ends. This CDR3 has 12 amino acids. Per germline, CDR1 SGHTA and CDR2 FQGTGA. The CDR3 DNA sequence: TGTGCCAGCAGCTTGATGATCGGGGAGCTGTTTTTT. Protein product: CASSLMIGELFF.

This clonotype was seen repeatedly, ten times or more. The chain uses TRBV28 and TRBJ2-1; the D call may be TRBD1 or TRBD2 (5 bases each). V shed 2 bases and J shed 3 bases, with 8 bases lying between them. From germline, CDR1 is MDHEN and CDR2 SYDVKM. This CDR3 has 14 residues. Here the CDR3 reads CASSLGGVYNEQFF. For the CDR3, the DNA is TGTGCCAGCAGTTTAGGGGGTGTCTACAATGAGCAGTTCTTC.

The J gene is TRBJ2-5, the V gene TRBV14; D perhaps matches TRBD2 (6 bases). The CDR3 spans 14 residues. Per the germline V gene, CDR1 is SGHDN and CDR2 is FVKESK. V was shortened by 4 bases and J by 5 bases, with 14 bases between the two germline ends. This chain's CDR3 is CASSRRGEGETQYF. The CDR3, as DNA: TGTGCCAGCAGCCGGCGGGGAGAGGGGGAGACCCAGTACTTC. The full variable domain, rest sourced from reference TRBV14 and TRBJ2-5, is EAGVTQFPSHSVIEKGQTVTLRCDPISGHDNLYWYRRVMGKEIKFLLHFVKESKQDESGMPNNRFLAERTGGTYSTLKVQPAELEDSGVYFCASSRRGEGETQYFGPGTRLLVL.

The rearrangement joins TRBV4-1 to TRBJ2-2, with 11 positions matching TRBD2. Germline assignment: CDR1 MGHRA and CDR2 YSYEKL. Trimming removed 3 bases from V and 3 bases from J; junction bases left unmatched: 3. CDR3 length: 16 residues. The CDR3: CASSQGLAVYTGELFF. The CDR3 coding sequence is TGCGCCAGCAGCCAGGGACTAGCGGTTTACACCGGGGAGCTGTTTTTT.

This clonotype occurred a few times. The genes are TRBV3-1 and TRBJ2-1; possibly TRBD2 for D (6 bases). The CDR3 is 14 residues long. Trimming took off 2 bases at V and 7 bases at J, with 12 bases between the two ends. The germline V gene encodes CDR1 LGHDT and CDR2 YNNKEL (reference sequence). CDR3: CASSQRKRANEQFF. CDR3 in DNA: TGTGCCAGCAGCCAACGGAAGCGGGCTAATGAGCAGTTCTTC.

The sample holds many counts of this clonotype. The V gene is TRBV7-3, the J gene TRBJ2-6; TRBD2 might be the D (5 bases). V gave up 2 bases and J gave up 3 bases, with 8 bases separating them. Germline V gene data show CDR1 as SGHTA and CDR2 as FQGTGA. CDR3 size: 15 residues. The CDR3 reads CASSLDRGGANVLTF. CDR3 in DNA: TGTGCCAGCAGCTTAGATCGGGGTGGGGCCAACGTCCTGACTTTC. The entire variable domain, with the rest obtained from reference TRBV7-3 and TRBJ2-6, is as follows: GAGVSQTPSNKVTEKGKYVELRCDPISGHTALYWYRQSLGQGPEFLIYFQGTGAADDSGLPNDRFFAVRPEGSVSTLKIQRTERGDSAVYLCASSLDRGGANVLTFGAGSRLTVL.

The rearrangement joins TRBV28 to TRBJ2-7; no firm D call. The germline CDR1 and CDR2 sequences are MDHEN and SYDVKM. This CDR3 is 13 amino acids long. Trimming stripped 5 bases from V and 2 bases from J, with 10 bases between. The CDR3 region has the DNA TGTGCCAGCAGTCCCCCAAGGGCCTACGAGCAGTACTTC. It yields the protein CASSPPRAYEQYF. Based on the CDR3 plus reference TRBV28 and TRBJ2-7, the full variable domain is DVKVTQSSRYLVKRTGEKVFLECVQDMDHENMFWYRQDPGLGLRLIYFSYDVKMKEKGDIPEGYSVSREKKERFSLILESASTNQTSMYLCASSPPRAYEQYFGPGTRLTVT.

This clonotype was seen ten or more times. This chain connects TRBV12-3 or TRBV12-4 to TRBJ1-3; tentatively, D is TRBD1 (5 bases). The CDR3 covers 16 residues. V was shortened by 6 bases and J by 1 base, with 16 bases between the two germline ends. CDR3 loop: CASSLSGPSSGNTIYF. The CDR3 DNA reads as TGTGCCAGCAGCCTTTCAGGGCCTTCGTCTGGAAACACCATATATTTT.

This clonotype was recorded many times. The gene calls are TRBV5-6 and TRBJ1-5, with no clear D. Trimming shortened V by 7 bases and J by 0 bases, and 14 bases separated the two germline ends. Per germline, CDR1 SGHDT and CDR2 YYEEEE. The CDR3 consists of 15 residues. CDR3 region: CASGYREYSNQPQHF. CDR3 nucleotides: TGTGCCAGCGGGTACAGAGAGTATAGCAATCAGCCCCAGCATTTT.

This clonotype has only a few counts. The V call is TRBV6-5, the J call TRBJ2-7; no definite D call. In germline, CDR1 is MNHEY, CDR2 SVGAGI. The CDR3 loop spans 12 amino acids. V was shortened by 8 bases and J by 4 bases, with 12 bases between the two germline ends. CDR3 DNA: TGTGCCAGCGTTAGTGGCAGTTACGAGCAGTACTTC. As protein: CASVSGSYEQYF.

Ten or more counts support this clonotype. The chain recombines TRBV2 with TRBJ1-5; D possibly corresponds to TRBD1 (5 bases). This CDR3 is built from 14 residues. Germline V lookup: CDR1 SNHLY, CDR2 FYNNEI. V was clipped by 5 bases and J by 7 bases, with 15 bases between them. Written as DNA, the CDR3 is TGTGCCAGCAGTCGAGAGGGCCGGGGGCAGCCCCAGCATTTT. Protein sequence: CASSREGRGQPQHF.

Concerning this clonotype: A clone one base away is much larger, so this may be a read error. CDR3 bases: TGTGTCACCAGCAGCAGTCCTTCGTTCAATGAGCAGTTCTTC. This codes for CVTSSSPSFNEQFF. The J gene is TRBJ2-1, the V gene TRBV15; D unresolved. The germline V gene has CDR1 LNHNV and CDR2 YYDKDF (reference sequence). This CDR3 comprises 14 residues.

The chain uses TRBV9 and TRBJ2-7; D is uncertain. Germline V gene sequence: CDR1 SGDLS, CDR2 YYNGEE. The ends were cut back, 0 bases at V and 2 bases at J, with 12 bases in the middle. CDR3 length: 15 amino acids. The CDR3 nucleotides read TGTGCCAGCAGCGTAGGTGAGGCGGCAACCTACGAGCAGTACTTC. This encodes CASSVGEAATYEQYF.

V gene TRBV24-1 combines with J gene TRBJ2-1; D possibly matches TRBD1 or TRBD2 (5 bases each). This CDR3 contains 16 residues. The V end was cut by 2 bases, the J end by 5 bases, with 15 bases between. Looked up from germline, CDR1 is KGHDR and CDR2 is SFDVKD. The CDR3 reads CATSDSGLTSNNEQFF. The CDR3, as DNA: TGTGCCACCAGTGATTCGGGGCTGACTTCGAACAATGAGCAGTTCTTC.

Ten or more counts support this clonotype. This rearrangement joins TRBV6-5 to TRBJ2-1; unclear D gene. The V gene's germline CDR1 is MNHEY and CDR2 SVGAGI. Trimming pared 2 bases from V and 16 bases from J, leaving 12 bases between. This CDR3 has 11 residues. The CDR3, as DNA: TGTGCCAGCAGTTACGGGCGAGACTTTTTCTTC. This gives the protein CASSYGRDFFF.

This clonotype was seen a few times. The gene calls are TRBV7-9 and TRBJ2-7; TRBD1 agrees at 7 bases. V shed 5 bases, J shed 2 bases, and the junction held 9 bases outside the gene matches. The CDR3 runs to 15 residues. Germline V gene lookup returns CDR1 SEHNR and CDR2 FQNEAQ (reference sequence). The DNA of the CDR3 is TGTGCCAGCAGCCAGGGGACAGTCCGAACCTACGAGCAGTACTTC. Translation: CASSQGTVRTYEQYF.

The chain uses TRBV2 and TRBJ1-5; D gene unclear. Germline V gives CDR1 SNHLY, CDR2 FYNNEI. This CDR3 contains 13 residues. Trimming stripped 6 bases from V and 4 bases from J, with 10 bases between. CDR3 region: CASRVEANQPQHF. CDR3 bases: TGTGCCAGCAGAGTCGAGGCAAATCAGCCCCAGCATTTT.

CDR3 sequence reads: CASSQGLGAGTGELFF. The CDR3 DNA reads TGTGCCAGCAGCCAAGGACTAGGGGCTGGGACCGGGGAGCTGTTTTTT. V gene TRBV3-1 combines with J gene TRBJ2-2; D is perhaps TRBD2 (6 bases). V dropped 1 base and J dropped 5 bases, with 14 bases sitting between them. The CDR3 length is 16 residues. Germline assignment: CDR1 LGHDT and CDR2 YNNKEL (reference sequence). The variable domain in full, with the rest retrieved from reference TRBV3-1 and TRBJ2-2, is DTAVSQTPKYLVTQMGNDKSIKCEQNLGHDTMYWYKQDSKKFLKIMFSYNNKELIINETVPNRFSPKSPDKAHLNLHINSLELGDSAVYFCASSQGLGAGTGELFFGEGSRLTVL.

This clonotype occurred many times. This chain connects TRBV6-1 to TRBJ1-2; D perhaps matches TRBD1 (6 bases). V was trimmed by 2 bases and J by 9 bases, leaving 19 bases between them. The CDR3 consists of 15 residues. CDR1 and CDR2 from the germline V gene are MNHNS and SASEGT. The CDR3 DNA is TGTGCCAGCAGTGAAAAAGGTCGGGGGGCGCAAAGCTACACCTTC. It yields the protein CASSEKGRGAQSYTF.

Concerning this clonotype itself: It may be a read error: a sequence one base away is much more abundant. This rearrangement joins TRBV7-8 to TRBJ1-2, with unresolved D. CDR3 size: 16 residues. CDR1 SGHVS and CDR2 FQNEAQ come from the germline V gene. V gave up 1 base and J gave up 0 bases, with 12 bases separating them. CDR3 protein: CASSLVGRPTNYGYTF. In nucleotides, the CDR3 is TGTGCCAGCAGCTTAGTGGGGAGACCGACTAACTATGGCTACACCTTC.

This clonotype was counted ten times or more. The genes are TRBV5-1 and TRBJ2-6, with D possibly matching TRBD2 (6 bases). The CDR3 extends over 18 amino acids. Germline CDR1 reads SGHRS; CDR2 reads YFSETQ. V was trimmed by 0 bases and J by 0 bases, leaving 13 bases between them. Written as DNA, the CDR3 is TGCGCCAGCAGCTTGGCCTTTCAGGACTACTCTGGGGCCAACGTCCTGACTTTC. Translation: CASSLAFQDYSGANVLTF.

This clonotype has a count of ten or more. This sequence joins TRBV29-1 and TRBJ1-5, with TRBD1 as a possible D gene (6 bases). V was pared by 7 bases and J by 4 bases, with 11 bases between. This CDR3 is built from 12 residues. Germline V gene data show CDR1 as SQVTM and CDR2 as ANQGSEA. CDR3 nucleotides: TGCAGCGGACAGGACGGGAATCAGCCCCAGCATTTT. The encoded protein is CSGQDGNQPQHF.

The rearrangement joins TRBV10-3 to TRBJ1-1; D may be TRBD1 (5 bases). CDR1 ENHRY and CDR2 SYGVKD come from the germline V gene. CDR3 length equals 13 residues. The V end was cut by 7 bases, the J end by 4 bases, with 13 bases between. The CDR3 bases are TGTGCCATCAAAATAGGTGGGGGCACTGAAGCTTTCTTT. It translates to CAIKIGGGTEAFF.

This clonotype occurred many times. The genes are TRBV18 and TRBJ2-7; D is unclear. V shed 6 bases and J shed 3 bases, with 24 bases lying between them. The germline V gene encodes CDR1 KGHSH and CDR2 LQKENI. The CDR3 length is 17 residues. CDR3 nucleotides: TGTGCCAGCTCGCTACAAGTGCCCGGTCTCACTAACTACGAGCAGTACTTC. Translating gives CASSLQVPGLTNYEQYF.

This clonotype was observed many times. This rearrangement joins TRBV20-1 to TRBJ1-3; a possible D gene is TRBD1 (5 bases). The CDR3 runs to 15 residues. V dropped 7 bases and J dropped 4 bases, with 20 bases sitting between them. Germline assignment: CDR1 DFQATT and CDR2 SNEGSKA (reference sequence). The DNA for the CDR3 is TGCAGTGTAATAGCTAAGGGGCTTACCGGAAACACCATATATTTT. Amino acids: CSVIAKGLTGNTIYF.

At least ten counts were recorded for this clonotype. The rearrangement uses TRBV2 and TRBJ2-3, with 7 bases identical to TRBD1. The V gene end was trimmed by 5 bases and the J gene end by 3 bases; junction bases not matched to a gene: 5. The CDR3 sequence is 14 residues long. Germline CDR1 SNHLY, CDR2 FYNNEI. CDR3 sequence reads: CASSSPTGTDTQYF. DNA for the CDR3: TGTGCCAGCAGTTCTCCGACAGGGACAGATACGCAGTATTTT.